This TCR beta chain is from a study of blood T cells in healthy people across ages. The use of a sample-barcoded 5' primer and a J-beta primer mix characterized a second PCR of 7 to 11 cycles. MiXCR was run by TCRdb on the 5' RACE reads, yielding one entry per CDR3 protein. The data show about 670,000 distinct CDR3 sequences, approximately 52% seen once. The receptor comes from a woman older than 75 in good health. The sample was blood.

Here the CDR3 reads CASRTAQGSSYEQYF. In DNA form, the CDR3 reads TGTGCCAGCAGAACCGCACAGGGAAGCTCCTACGAGCAGTACTTC. This chain connects TRBV28 to TRBJ2-4; D is perhaps TRBD1 (6 bases). The last part of the DNA fits TRBJ2-7 better; the J call may be wrong. From germline, CDR1 is MDHEN and CDR2 SYDVKM. The CDR3 is made up of 15 amino acids.